The T cell receptor beta chain under discussion was sequenced for a study of blood T cell repertoires in COVID-19. Study summary: Some COVID-19 samples were acute and others convalescent; all came from the United States, Italy and Spain.

CDR1 is MNHNS, CDR2 SASEGT, per germline. The CDR3 has 13 residues. The V end was cut by 1 base, the J end by 3 bases, with 7 bases between. Produced via immunoSEQ multiplex PCR; TCRdb's table is partial and in-frame only. The sample lists over 250,000 clones; over 75% were seen once. This chain links TRBV6-1 with TRBJ2-7; D is uncertain. The clonotype originates from an older woman with acute or convalescent COVID-19. Sequencing was carried out using peripheral blood. The CDR3 here is CASSEGQFYEQYF. CDR3 nucleotide sequence: TGTGCCAGCAGTGAAGGGCAGTTCTACGAGCAGTACTTC.